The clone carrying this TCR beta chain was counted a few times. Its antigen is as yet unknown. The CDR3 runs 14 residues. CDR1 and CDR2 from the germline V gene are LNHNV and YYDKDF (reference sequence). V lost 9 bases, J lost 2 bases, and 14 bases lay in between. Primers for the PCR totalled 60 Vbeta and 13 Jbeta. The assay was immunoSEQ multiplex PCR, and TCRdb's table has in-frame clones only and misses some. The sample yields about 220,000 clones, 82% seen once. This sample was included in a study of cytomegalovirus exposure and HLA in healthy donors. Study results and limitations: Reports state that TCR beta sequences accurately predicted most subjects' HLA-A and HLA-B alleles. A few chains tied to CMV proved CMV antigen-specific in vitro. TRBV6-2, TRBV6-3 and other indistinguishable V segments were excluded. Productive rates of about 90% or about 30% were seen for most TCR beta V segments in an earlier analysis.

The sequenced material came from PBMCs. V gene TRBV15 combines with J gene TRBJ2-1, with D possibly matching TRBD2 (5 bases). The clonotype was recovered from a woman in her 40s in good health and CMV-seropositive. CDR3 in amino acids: CATMMDGTYNEQFF. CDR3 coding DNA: TGTGCCACTATGATGGACGGGACCTACAATGAGCAGTTCTTC. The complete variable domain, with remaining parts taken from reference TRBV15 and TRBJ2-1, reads DAMVIQNPRYQVTQFGKPVTLSCSQTLNHNVMYWYQQKSSQAPKLLFHYYDKDFNNEADTPDNFQSRRPNTSFCFLDIRSPGLGDTAMYLCATMMDGTYNEQFFGPGTRLTVL.